The 15 T cell receptor beta chains below were found in one sample sequenced in a study of T-cell reconstitution after alpha-beta-depleted transplantation in children. Library preparation (for TCRbeta) was performed with unique molecular identifiers. TCRdb fed the PCR reads into MiXCR, producing one record per CDR3 protein. This repertoire shows around 400,000 distinct CDR3 sequences, roughly a tenth found once; its top ten account for roughly 5%. Sequencing used PBMCs from the stem cell graft donor, obtained from the stem cell graft. All receptors come from a human donor who donated a stem cell graft to a child with acute myeloid leukemia.

This chain connects TRBV29-1 to TRBJ2-7; D is tentatively TRBD1 or TRBD2 (6 bases each). The CDR3 runs 15 residues. Between the trimmed V and J ends, which lost 6 bases and 4 bases, there was a span of 22 bases. CDR1 is SQVTM and CDR2 is ANQGSEA in the germline V gene. CDR3 amino acids: CSVLGVGAGTYEQYF. The CDR3 nucleotides read TGCAGCGTCCTCGGCGTGGGGGCGGGGACTTACGAGCAGTACTTC.

This clonotype was observed a few times. The chain has TRBV25-1 and TRBJ1-4; D uncertain. Trimming removed 3 bases at V and 6 bases at J, with 8 bases between. CDR1 and CDR2 from the germline V gene are MGHDK and SYGVNS. This CDR3 is built from 13 residues. Written as DNA, the CDR3 is TGTGCCAGCAGTGAGGTCCGGGATGAAAAACTGTTTTTT. Its translation is CASSEVRDEKLFF.

The table lists this clonotype with a few counts. This chain links TRBV4-1 with TRBJ2-3; D is undetermined. CDR1 and CDR2 (germline): MGHRA, YSYEKL. The CDR3 runs to 16 residues. V was trimmed by 1 base and J by 0 bases, leaving 11 bases between them. The DNA for the CDR3 is TGCGCCAGCAGCCAAGTTCAGCGCCGGAGCACAGATACGCAGTATTTT. Its protein product is CASSQVQRRSTDTQYF.

J is TRBJ2-2 and V is TRBV19, with 10 bases aligning to TRBD2. Germline CDR1 LNHDA, CDR2 SQIVND (reference sequence). J lost 6 bases, V lost 7 bases, and 5 bases had no gene match. This CDR3 is 14 amino acids long. In DNA form, the CDR3 reads TGTGCCAGTAAACTAGCGGGGCCCCCCGGGGAGCTGTTTTTT. This gives the protein CASKLAGPPGELFF. Full variable domain (missing parts from reference TRBV19 and TRBJ2-2): DGGITQSPKYLFRKEGQNVTLSCEQNLNHDAMYWYRQDPGQGLRLIYYSQIVNDFQKGDIAEGYSVSREKKESFPLTVTSAQKNPTAFYLCASKLAGPPGELFFGEGSRLTVL.

This clonotype came up a few times. The V gene is TRBV21-1, the J gene TRBJ1-1; TRBD1, the table's D call, lacks a check against the DNA. TRBV21-1 is listed as a pseudogene. This CDR3 region has 15 residues. This CDR3 reads CASSKVAGGDTEAFF. The DNA of the CDR3 is TGTGCCAGCAGCAAAGTCGCAGGGGGGGACACTGAAGCTTTCTTT.

This clonotype was counted between two and nine times. This sequence joins TRBV20-1 and TRBJ1-4; 7 positions agree with TRBD1. The CDR3 spans 15 residues. Trimming cost V 3 bases and J 2 bases; bases outside gene matches: 6. Germline loops: CDR1 DFQATT, CDR2 SNEGSKA (reference sequence). CDR3 region: CSARVNRGTNEKLFF. The CDR3 coding sequence is TGCAGTGCTAGGGTAAACAGGGGCACTAATGAAAAACTGTTTTTT.

This clonotype has just a few counts. CDR3 sequence (DNA): TGTGCCATCAGTGAGTCGAGGGGGGCCGCGGAGACCCAGTACTTC. As protein: CAISESRGAAETQYF. The V call is TRBV10-3, the J call TRBJ2-5, with D perhaps assigned TRBD1 or TRBD2 (6 bases each). The length of the CDR3 is 15 residues. Germline CDR1 is ENHRY and CDR2 is SYGVKD. V was pared by 0 bases and J by 5 bases, with 13 bases between.

This clonotype was seen a handful of times. V and J are TRBV7-9 and TRBJ1-2, with 9 nucleotides matching TRBD1. Germline V lookup: CDR1 SEHNR, CDR2 FQNEAQ (reference sequence). Trimming cost V 5 bases and J 7 bases; bases outside gene matches: 11. The CDR3 has 15 amino acids. The CDR3 here is CASSENRDRASGYTF. The DNA for the CDR3 is TGTGCCAGCAGCGAAAACCGGGACAGGGCAAGTGGCTACACCTTC. Complete variable domain (other parts from reference TRBV7-9 and TRBJ1-2): DTGVSQNPRHKITKRGQNVTFRCDPISEHNRLYWYRQTLGQGPEFLTYFQNEAQLEKSRLLSDRFSAERPKGSFSTLEIQRTEQGDSAMYLCASSENRDRASGYTFGSGTRLTVV.

The rearrangement links TRBV12-3 or TRBV12-4 to TRBJ1-1, with D perhaps matching TRBD1 (6 bases). CDR3 size: 14 residues. Trimming stripped 6 bases from V and 1 base from J, with 12 bases between. The DNA of the CDR3 is TGTGCCAGCAGCCCGGGGGCTCGGAACACTGAAGCTTTCTTT. Its translation: CASSPGARNTEAFF.

This clonotype has more than one count but fewer than ten. The rearrangement uses TRBV29-1 and TRBJ1-5; D uncertain. V was cut by 4 bases and J by 0 bases, with 10 bases left in between. This CDR3 spans 14 amino acids. The germline CDR1 and CDR2 sequences are SQVTM and ANQGSEA. DNA of the CDR3: TGCAGCGTTGTGACGGGAGGTAGCAATCAGCCCCAGCATTTT. Its translation: CSVVTGGSNQPQHF.

The rearrangement joins TRBV4-3 to TRBJ2-1; 9 bases map to TRBD1. The CDR3 runs 17 residues. Trimming at V came to 1 base and at J to 2 bases, leaving 6 bases not matched to a gene. The germline gives CDR1 LGHNA, CDR2 YSLEER. Written as DNA, the CDR3 is TGCGCCAGCAGCCAAGCTCCGGGGACAGGGACCTACAATGAGCAGTTCTTC. It yields the protein CASSQAPGTGTYNEQFF.

There are many counts of this clonotype. The gene calls are TRBV12-3 or TRBV12-4 and TRBJ1-2, with D maybe TRBD1 (5 bases). This CDR3 has 14 residues. Trimming removed 3 bases at V and 8 bases at J, with 16 bases between. CDR3 region: CASSFNSQGGGYTF. The CDR3 DNA is TGTGCCAGCAGTTTTAATTCCCAGGGCGGCGGCTACACCTTC.

This clonotype appeared a few times. The rearrangement links TRBV18 to TRBJ1-5, with D maybe TRBD1 (5 bases). Germline assignment: CDR1 KGHSH and CDR2 LQKENI. Trimming took 3 bases from V and 4 from J, leaving 7 bases between them. This CDR3 spans 13 amino acids. CDR3 in DNA: TGTGCCAGCTCACCGGGGGATAATCAGCCCCAGCATTTT. Residues: CASSPGDNQPQHF.

This clonotype was detected only a few times. V usage is TRBV19 and J usage is TRBJ1-1; possibly TRBD1 for D (5 bases). Germline assignment: CDR1 LNHDA and CDR2 SQIVND (reference sequence). The CDR3 contains 15 residues. Trimming cost V 6 bases and J 6 bases, with 20 bases left between them. The CDR3 here is CASRSVQGERAEAFF. The CDR3 nucleotides read TGTGCCAGTAGGTCGGTGCAGGGTGAAAGAGCTGAAGCTTTCTTT.

The chain employs TRBV4-1 and TRBJ1-2, with TRBD1 matching 7 bases. The V segment lost 2 bases and the J segment 7 bases; nucleotides outside the gene matches: 10. From germline, CDR1 is MGHRA and CDR2 YSYEKL. This CDR3 is built from 15 residues. The CDR3 reads CASSQNPGGNLGYTF. CDR3 bases: TGCGCCAGCAGCCAAAACCCAGGGGGTAATCTTGGCTACACCTTC.